The 23 T cell receptor beta chains reported below all come from one sample, sequenced in a study of T cells in Graves' hyperthyroidism and ophthalmopathy. Regions amplified from RNA transcripts were the TCR beta CDR3 regions. HTBI primers were used for first-round RT-PCR of the TCR CDR3. TCRdb fed the multiplex PCR reads into MiXCR, producing one record per CDR3 protein. Seen here are fewer than 300,000 distinct CDR3 sequences, less than 30% observed once, and the top ten hold around 30%. The sample was blood. The receptors originated from a man aged 40-55 years with Graves' hyperthyroidism that later progressed to Graves' ophthalmopathy.

The table lists this clonotype with many counts. This chain connects TRBV6-5 to TRBJ1-1, with 7 nucleotides matching TRBD1. Germline loops: CDR1 MNHEY, CDR2 SVGAGI. The CDR3 runs 13 residues. J gave up 5 bases and V 8 bases, and 8 bases lay outside the gene matches. The CDR3 nucleotides are TGTGCCAGCCGCTACAGGGGAAAGACTGAAGCTTTCTTT. Protein product: CASRYRGKTEAFF.

This clonotype has at least ten counts. The V and J genes are TRBV2 and TRBJ1-2; 11 positions agree with TRBD1. In germline, CDR1 is SNHLY, CDR2 FYNNEI. The CDR3 spans 14 residues. Unmatched junction bases numbered 4, after V lost 3 bases and J lost 7 bases. CDR3 DNA sequence: TGTGCCAGCAGTGACGGGACAGGGGGTTTTGGCTACACCTTC. This translates into CASSDGTGGFGYTF.

This clonotype was picked up many times. V usage is TRBV29-1 and J usage is TRBJ2-6; D ambiguous. CDR1 and CDR2 (germline): SQVTM, ANQGSEA. This CDR3 is 12 amino acids long. Deletions cut 3 bases from V and 6 bases from J, with 6 bases between. In DNA form, the CDR3 reads TGCAGCGTTGAGCTAGTGGCCAACGTCCTGACTTTC. It is translated as CSVELVANVLTF.

This clonotype appeared many times. This rearrangement joins TRBV30 to TRBJ2-7; maybe TRBD1 (5 bases). This CDR3 spans 13 amino acids. Germline V gives CDR1 GTSNPN, CDR2 SVGIG (reference sequence). Trimming removed 4 bases from V and 3 bases from J, with 13 bases in between. This chain's CDR3 is CAWTKPGYYEQYF. The DNA of the CDR3 is TGTGCCTGGACCAAGCCAGGGTACTACGAGCAGTACTTC.

Ten or more counts support this clonotype. The V and J genes are TRBV9 and TRBJ2-2; 7 bases agree with TRBD2. CDR1 is SGDLS and CDR2 is YYNGEE in the germline V gene. There are 16 residues in the CDR3. V lost 0 bases to trimming and J lost 1 base; unmatched junction nucleotides: 3. The CDR3 coding sequence is TGTGCCAGCAGCGTAGAACTAGCGTGGAACACCGGGGAGCTGTTTTTT. It translates to CASSVELAWNTGELFF.

This clonotype showed up many times. The chain couples TRBV2 to TRBJ1-2; D unresolved. The germline V gene encodes CDR1 SNHLY and CDR2 FYNNEI. V lost 11 bases to trimming and J lost 1 base, with 11 bases between them. CDR3 length equals 12 residues. As DNA, the CDR3 is TGTGCCGTTCCGGGATTTAACTATGGCTACACCTTC. Translating it yields CAVPGFNYGYTF.

This clonotype was picked up many times. The chain is built from TRBV10-3 and TRBJ2-5; D is ambiguous. The CDR3 runs to 13 residues. V was clipped by 0 bases and J by 5 bases, with 7 bases between them. The germline V gene has CDR1 ENHRY and CDR2 SYGVKD. The DNA of the CDR3 is TGTGCCATCAGTGAGTCGCAGATGGAGACCCAGTACTTC. As protein: CAISESQMETQYF.

This clonotype was seen repeatedly, ten times or more. The rearrangement uses TRBV18 and TRBJ1-5; TRBD1 might be the D (6 bases). V was clipped by 2 bases and J by 6 bases, with 14 bases between them. The CDR3 runs 15 residues. Germline lookup yields CDR1 KGHSH and CDR2 LQKENI. CDR3 sequence: CASSPSLGGAQPQHF. CDR3 nucleotides: TGTGCCAGCTCACCAAGCCTTGGGGGCGCTCAGCCCCAGCATTTT. Full variable domain (missing parts from reference TRBV18 and TRBJ1-5): NAGVMQNPRHLVRRRGQEARLRCSPMKGHSHVYWYRQLPEEGLKFMVYLQKENIIDESGMPKERFSAEFPKEGPSILRIQQVVRGDSAAYFCASSPSLGGAQPQHFGDGTRLSIL.

This clonotype was picked up many times. The CDR3 loop reads CASSIDTQFSYEQYF. DNA for the CDR3: TGTGCCAGTAGTATCGACACCCAGTTCTCCTACGAGCAGTACTTC. The chain joins TRBV19 to TRBJ2-7; no reliable D call. Trimming removed 3 bases at V and 0 bases at J, with 12 bases between. This CDR3 contains 15 residues. CDR1 LNHDA and CDR2 SQIVND come from the germline V gene (reference sequence).

The chain couples TRBV19 to TRBJ2-7, with TRBD1 matching over 9 bases. Germline lookup yields CDR1 LNHDA and CDR2 SQIVND (reference sequence). The J segment lost 3 bases and the V segment lost 2 bases, leaving 5 bases of the junction unmatched. This CDR3 is built from 15 residues. As DNA, the CDR3 is TGTGCCAGTAGTATAAGTAAGGGACAGGGCTACGAGCAGTACTTC. Its translation is CASSISKGQGYEQYF.

Ten or more counts support this clonotype. This chain links TRBV12-3 or TRBV12-4 with TRBJ2-7; a weak D match, TRBD2 (6 bases). CDR3 length equals 13 residues. V was clipped by 6 bases and J by 6 bases, with 15 bases between them. The CDR3 protein is CASSPGGSGEQYF. In DNA form, the CDR3 reads TGTGCCAGCAGCCCTGGGGGGAGTGGCGAGCAGTACTTC.

The chain links TRBV19 to TRBJ2-5, with TRBD2 as a possible D gene (6 bases). The V end lost 6 bases, the J end lost 3 bases, and 11 bases lay between the germline ends. Germline V gene sequence: CDR1 LNHDA, CDR2 SQIVND (reference sequence). CDR3 length equals 13 residues. CDR3 nucleotide sequence: TGTGCCAGTAGAGATCGCGGGAAAGAGACCCAGTACTTC. It encodes CASRDRGKETQYF.

This clonotype occurred many times. The V call is TRBV6-5, the J call TRBJ1-5; D unresolved. CDR1 is MNHEY, CDR2 SVGAGI, per germline. V was shortened by 4 bases and J by 6 bases, with 7 bases between the two germline ends. The length of the CDR3 is 12 residues. CDR3 DNA sequence: TGTGCCAGCAGTTCCCCCTCTCAGCCCCAGCATTTT. This codes for CASSSPSQPQHF.

At least ten counts were recorded for this clonotype. The chain is built from TRBV7-9 and TRBJ2-5, with D possibly being TRBD2 (5 bases). CDR1 is SEHNR and CDR2 is FQNEAQ in the germline V gene (reference sequence). The CDR3 is 13 residues long. Trimming took 6 bases from V and 5 from J, leaving 13 bases between them. The CDR3 DNA sequence: TGTGCCAGCAGTCAACTAGGTCCGGAGACCCAGTACTTC. It specifies CASSQLGPETQYF.

This clonotype has at least ten counts. This chain's CDR3 is CASSQDYSQENTEAFF. The CDR3 DNA reads TGTGCCAGCAGCCAAGATTATAGTCAGGAGAACACTGAAGCTTTCTTT. The chain recombines TRBV4-2 with TRBJ1-1; D remains unclear. There are 16 residues in the CDR3. Germline values: CDR1 LGHNA, CDR2 YNFKEQ. Trimming took off 0 bases at V and 1 base at J, with 12 bases between the two ends.

This clonotype was counted at least ten times. The V call is TRBV6-5, the J call TRBJ2-7; 10 bases are a match to TRBD1. V was clipped by 3 bases and J by 3 bases; unmatched bases: 2. Germline loops: CDR1 MNHEY, CDR2 SVGAGI. The CDR3 is 14 residues long. CDR3 nucleotide sequence: TGTGCCAGCAGTTATGGACAGGGGGGCTACGAGCAGTACTTC. Protein sequence: CASSYGQGGYEQYF.

This clonotype occurred many times. The J gene is TRBJ2-5, the V gene TRBV9; 10 bases are shared with TRBD2. From germline, CDR1 is SGDLS and CDR2 YYNGEE. V shed 2 bases, J shed 2 bases, and the junction held 3 bases outside the gene matches. The CDR3 runs to 15 residues. CDR3 sequence reads: CASSVSAGGQETQYF. CDR3 in DNA: TGTGCCAGCAGCGTTTCAGCGGGAGGGCAAGAGACCCAGTACTTC.

This clonotype appeared many times. This rearrangement joins TRBV7-8 to TRBJ2-7; tentatively, D is TRBD2 (6 bases). Germline V gene lookup returns CDR1 SGHVS and CDR2 FQNEAQ. The CDR3 spans 14 residues. Trimming took off 0 bases at V and 3 bases at J, with 9 bases between the two ends. The CDR3 here is CASSLALAIYEQYF. In DNA form, the CDR3 reads TGTGCCAGCAGCTTAGCACTAGCTATCTACGAGCAGTACTTC.

This clonotype was detected ten times or more. The rearrangement uses TRBV12-3 or TRBV12-4 and TRBJ2-7, with 7 bases matching TRBD1. J gave up 2 bases and V 4 bases, and 5 bases lay outside the gene matches. The CDR3 consists of 14 residues. CDR3 residues: CASSSSDRTYEQYF. In DNA form, the CDR3 reads TGTGCCAGCAGTTCGTCGGACAGGACCTACGAGCAGTACTTC.

Many counts were recorded for this clonotype. The rearrangement links TRBV6-5 to TRBJ1-2, with 9 nucleotides matching TRBD1. The CDR3 extends over 19 amino acids. Germline values: CDR1 MNHEY, CDR2 SVGAGI. Trimming took 6 bases from V and 3 from J; bases not matched to a gene: 20. The CDR3 bases are TGTGCCAGCAGAGGAATAACCGATGGACAGGGGCCCAAGGACTATGGCTACACCTTC. Translating gives CASRGITDGQGPKDYGYTF.

This clonotype was detected ten times or more. The rearrangement links TRBV5-5 to TRBJ2-2, with D unresolved. Trimming pared 0 bases from V and 3 bases from J, leaving 12 bases between. Germline V gives CDR1 SGHKS, CDR2 YYEKEE (reference sequence). The CDR3 has 16 amino acids. The CDR3 DNA follows: TGTGCCAGCAGCTTGGATGTTGGTCTGGACACCGGGGAGCTGTTTTTT. Protein product: CASSLDVGLDTGELFF.

This clonotype appeared many times. The chain couples TRBV24-1 to TRBJ2-2, with TRBD1 as a possible D gene (5 bases). Trimming stripped 5 bases from V and 6 bases from J, with 18 bases between. Germline V gives CDR1 KGHDR, CDR2 SFDVKD. The CDR3 loop spans 16 amino acids. For the CDR3, the DNA is TGTGCCACCAGTGTGTCTGGGGCAGGGTACGCCGGGGAGCTGTTTTTT. Translation: CATSVSGAGYAGELFF.

This chain connects TRBV24-1 to TRBJ2-5; 10 nucleotides align to TRBD2. Trimming cost V 5 bases and J 2 bases; bases outside gene matches: 1. CDR1 and CDR2 from the germline V gene are KGHDR and SFDVKD. The CDR3 is made up of 14 amino acids. For the CDR3, the DNA is TGTGCCACCAGTGGAGCGGGAGGGCAAGAGACCCAGTACTTC. This codes for CATSGAGGQETQYF.